This paragraph reports one TCR beta chain. MiXCR, applied by TCRdb to the 5' RACE reads, yields one record per CDR3 protein. This repertoire shows about 320,000 distinct CDR3 sequences, around 6.8% found once; its top ten account for roughly a sixth. This sample was taken from a study of T cells after yellow fever vaccination. CDR1 is ENHRY and CDR2 is SYGVKD in the germline V gene. The CDR3 runs 13 residues. Germline trimming cut 3 bases from V and 4 bases from J; bases unmatched to any gene: 2. The receptor's source is a man aged 18 to 29 who received the YFV17D yellow fever vaccine. The specimen was PBMCs, collected more than 40 days after the first yellow fever vaccination. The chain uses TRBV10-3 and TRBJ2-5; 7 bases are a match to TRBD1. CDR3 nucleotides: TGTGCCATCAGTGAAGACAGGGTAGAGACCCAGTACTTC. The encoded protein is CAISEDRVETQYF.